One sample yielded the 18 T cell receptor beta chains listed below, sequenced in a study of blood T cell repertoires in COVID-19. The assay was immunoSEQ multiplex PCR, and TCRdb's table has in-frame clones only and misses some. The sample consists of roughly 150,000 clones, roughly 74% of them appearing once. Sequenced: peripheral blood. These receptor sequences come from an elderly woman with acute or convalescent COVID-19.

The V and J genes are TRBV5-1 and TRBJ2-5; possible D gene TRBD1, 5 bases. This CDR3 contains 14 residues. V was cut by 0 bases and J by 2 bases, with 8 bases left in between. CDR1 is SGHRS, CDR2 YFSETQ, per germline. CDR3 loop: CASSLGDRQETQYF. The DNA of the CDR3 is TGCGCCAGCAGCTTGGGAGACAGACAAGAGACCCAGTACTTC.

The V call is TRBV6-4, the J call TRBJ2-7, with D perhaps TRBD1 (6 bases). Trimming stripped 6 bases from V and 2 bases from J, with 14 bases between. This CDR3 is built from 14 residues. Germline CDR1 MRHNA, CDR2 SNTAGT. DNA for the CDR3: TGTGCCAGCAGCCCTCTCTGGGGGCCCTACGAGCAGTACTTC. It encodes CASSPLWGPYEQYF.

V and J are TRBV28 and TRBJ1-2; D is unclear. The CDR3 has 13 residues. Deletions cut 6 bases from V and 0 bases from J, with 8 bases between. Germline V gives CDR1 MDHEN, CDR2 SYDVKM. Written as DNA, the CDR3 is TGTGCCAGCAGCCGGGATACTAACTATGGCTACACCTTC. It codes for CASSRDTNYGYTF.

The V and J genes are TRBV5-4 and TRBJ2-7; D unresolved. Trimming took off 0 bases at V and 5 bases at J, with 9 bases between the two ends. In germline, CDR1 is SGHNT, CDR2 YYREEE (reference sequence). The CDR3 runs 13 residues. The CDR3 region has the DNA TGTGCCAGCAGCTTGGCCCCAATTGACGAGCAGTACTTC. It specifies CASSLAPIDEQYF.

The CDR3 reads CASTRYAGQGGANVLTF. In DNA form, the CDR3 reads TGTGCCAGTACCCGGTACGCAGGGCAAGGTGGGGCCAACGTCCTGACTTTC. V usage is TRBV19 and J usage is TRBJ2-6; tentatively, D is TRBD1 (5 bases). Trimming cost V 7 bases and J 3 bases, with 19 bases left between them. Germline loops: CDR1 LNHDA, CDR2 SQIVND (reference sequence). The CDR3 sequence is 17 residues long. The complete variable domain, with remaining parts taken from reference TRBV19 and TRBJ2-6, reads DGGITQSPKYLFRKEGQNVTLSCEQNLNHDAMYWYRQDPGQGLRLIYYSQIVNDFQKGDIAEGYSVSREKKESFPLTVTSAQKNPTAFYLCASTRYAGQGGANVLTFGAGSRLTVL.

This chain connects TRBV3-1 (or the pseudogene TRBV3-2) to TRBJ2-2, with a possible D match to TRBD1 (6 bases). Looked up from germline, CDR1 is LGHDT and CDR2 is YNNKEL (reference sequence). There are 13 residues in the CDR3. With 4 bases removed from V and 6 bases from J, the gap between germline ends came to 9 bases. The CDR3 is CASSLQGPGELFF. CDR3 DNA sequence: TGTGCCAGCAGCCTACAGGGTCCCGGGGAGCTGTTTTTT.

V and J are TRBV7-2 and TRBJ2-7; D call uncertain. CDR3 length: 12 amino acids. V lost 1 base, J lost 7 bases, and 8 bases lay in between. Germline CDR1 is SGHTA and CDR2 is FQGNSA. The CDR3 DNA is TGTGCCAGCAGCTTAGTGGCCAGGGAGCAGTACTTC. It is translated as CASSLVAREQYF.

The V and J genes are TRBV5-1 and TRBJ1-6; TRBD1 might be the D (6 bases). The CDR3 is made up of 15 amino acids. The V gene lost 2 bases and the J gene lost 10 bases, with 16 bases spanning the gap. Germline V gives CDR1 SGHRS, CDR2 YFSETQ. The CDR3 bases are TGCGCCAGCAGCTTTACCGAGAAAAGGGGGTCACCCCTCCACTTT. Translation gives CASSFTEKRGSPLHF. The complete variable domain, with remaining parts taken from reference TRBV5-1 and TRBJ1-6, reads KAGVTQTPRYLIKTRGQQVTLSCSPISGHRSVSWYQQTPGQGLQFLFEYFSETQRNKGNFPGRFSGRQFSNSRSEMNVSTLELGDSALYLCASSFTEKRGSPLHFGNGTRLTVT.

V usage is TRBV7-9 and J usage is TRBJ1-1; a possible D gene is TRBD1 (5 bases). The CDR3 has 12 amino acids. From germline, CDR1 is SEHNR and CDR2 FQNEAQ (reference sequence). V shed 1 base and J shed 11 bases, with 11 bases lying between them. The CDR3 DNA sequence: TGTGCCAGCAGCTTAGTGGGGCCACGGGCTTTCTTT. This sequence encodes CASSLVGPRAFF. Full variable domain (remainder filled in from reference TRBV7-9 and TRBJ1-1): DTGVSQNPRHKITKRGQNVTFRCDPISEHNRLYWYRQTLGQGPEFLTYFQNEAQLEKSRLLSDRFSAERPKGSFSTLEIQRTEQGDSAMYLCASSLVGPRAFFGQGTRLTVV.

This chain joins TRBV3-1 (or the pseudogene TRBV3-2) and TRBJ1-1; TRBD1 might be the D (6 bases). CDR3 length equals 13 residues. V lost 4 bases, J lost 3 bases, and 9 bases lay in between. The V gene's germline CDR1 is LGHDT and CDR2 YNNKEL (reference sequence). The CDR3 DNA is TGTGCCAGCAGCCGTGGACAGCACACTGAAGCTTTCTTT. Amino acid sequence: CASSRGQHTEAFF.

This clone has a single count. The genes are TRBV6-2 or TRBV6-3 and TRBJ1-2, with D perhaps matching TRBD1 (6 bases). The V gene lost 2 bases and the J gene lost 4 bases, with 11 bases spanning the gap. This CDR3 is 14 amino acids long. Germline assignment: CDR1 MNHEY and CDR2 SVGEGT. CDR3 sequence: CASSYGGASYGYTF. The CDR3 bases are TGTGCCAGCAGTTACGGGGGGGCCAGCTATGGCTACACCTTC.

V is TRBV5-1 and J is TRBJ2-3, with 9 bases aligning to TRBD2. With V trimmed by 0 bases and J by 4 bases, 9 bases remained unmatched. This CDR3 has 17 amino acids. Germline V CDR1 and CDR2: SGHRS, YFSETQ. The CDR3 nucleotides are TGCGCCAGCAGCTTGGTGCGGGGGGGCCTCGAGCCAGATACGCAGTATTTT. It is translated as CASSLVRGGLEPDTQYF. The whole variable domain, remainder taken from reference TRBV5-1 and TRBJ2-3, is KAGVTQTPRYLIKTRGQQVTLSCSPISGHRSVSWYQQTPGQGLQFLFEYFSETQRNKGNFPGRFSGRQFSNSRSEMNVSTLELGDSALYLCASSLVRGGLEPDTQYFGPGTRLTVL.

This clone occurred many times. The chain employs TRBV4-1 and TRBJ1-2; D is ambiguous. Trimming cost V 0 bases and J 0 bases, with 2 bases left between them. CDR3 length: 13 residues. Germline V gene sequence: CDR1 MGHRA, CDR2 YSYEKL. The CDR3 loop is CASSQDTNYGYTF. The CDR3 coding sequence is TGCGCCAGCAGCCAAGACACTAACTATGGCTACACCTTC.

CDR3 residues: CASSLIAGQGLETQYF. DNA for the CDR3: TGTGCCAGCAGCTTAATCGCGGGACAGGGTTTGGAGACCCAGTACTTC. The chain joins TRBV11-2 to TRBJ2-5; 9 nucleotides line up with TRBD1. V trimming: 2 bases; J trimming: 5 bases; junction bases outside the gene matches: 9. Germline CDR1 SGHAT, CDR2 FQNNGV. The CDR3 consists of 16 residues.

The V and J genes are TRBV28 and TRBJ2-5, with unresolved D. Germline V gives CDR1 MDHEN, CDR2 SYDVKM. This CDR3 spans 14 amino acids. Trimming stripped 3 bases from V and 5 bases from J, with 13 bases between. CDR3 sequence: CASSFVLFGETQYF. CDR3 in DNA: TGTGCCAGCAGTTTTGTCTTGTTCGGGGAGACCCAGTACTTC.

The rearrangement links TRBV2 to TRBJ1-5, with D possibly TRBD1 on 5 matching bases. Trimming pared 7 bases from V and 9 bases from J, leaving 16 bases between. CDR3 length: 13 amino acids. CDR1 is SNHLY, CDR2 FYNNEI, per germline. The CDR3 DNA sequence: TGTGCCAGCATGGGGGGGACCGGGGGGCCCCAGCATTTT. This codes for CASMGGTGGPQHF.

This clone was seen a single time. The rearrangement links TRBV9 to TRBJ2-7; D perhaps matches TRBD1 (5 bases). Trimming took 0 bases from V and 3 from J, leaving 13 bases between them. CDR3 size: 15 residues. Germline CDR1 SGDLS, CDR2 YYNGEE. In DNA, the CDR3 is TGTGCCAGCAGCGTAGGCCCGGACACCTACTACGAGCAGTACTTC. This codes for CASSVGPDTYYEQYF.

The V gene is TRBV30, the J gene TRBJ1-1; the D gene is possibly TRBD1 (5 bases). V lost 7 bases and J lost 0, with 15 bases in between. The germline CDR1 and CDR2 sequences are GTSNPN and SVGIG (reference sequence). This CDR3 has 14 amino acids. The CDR3 sequence is CASRYQGMNTEAFF. CDR3 sequence (DNA): TGTGCCTCTAGGTATCAGGGAATGAACACTGAAGCTTTCTTT.